The clone carrying this T cell receptor beta chain occurred many times. The authors deemed Graves' hyperthyroidism stable absent ophthalmopathy progression within 18 months. With a duration under 2 months, the hyperthyroidism was newly diagnosed in patients aged 18 to 65. Each diagnosis was grounded in clinical symptoms, serum thyroxine and TRAb, thyroid ultrasound, and orbital computed tomography. Extraction of PBMCs used under 13 ml of fresh peripheral blood. The sample originates from a study of T cells in Graves' hyperthyroidism and ophthalmopathy. The CDR3 is made up of 16 amino acids. With V trimmed by 1 base and J by 8 bases, 11 bases remained unmatched. CDR1 and CDR2 (germline): SGHAT, FQNNGV. From RNA transcripts, TCR beta CDR3 regions were amplified. With the HTBI primer set, the TCR CDR3 went through a first round of RT-PCR. Each CDR3 protein is one row after TCRdb ran MiXCR on the multiplex PCR reads. This sample has hundreds of thousands of distinct CDR3 sequences, with around 14% found just once.

This sequence originates from a young woman with Graves' hyperthyroidism. Sequenced: blood. This sequence joins TRBV11-2 and TRBJ2-1, with 7 bases aligning to TRBD2. CDR3 DNA sequence: TGTGCCAGCAGCTTAGGAGGGCCGGGACTATTCTATGAGCAGTTCTTC. This codes for CASSLGGPGLFYEQFF.